This passage covers 15 T cell receptor beta chains from one sample sequenced in a study of OX40 agonist ivuxolimab in advanced cancers. The table came from immunoSEQ multiplex PCR; TCRdb's copy has only in-frame clones and leaves some out. The table includes roughly 26,000 clones, approximately 80% detected once. The sample consisted of CD4+ or CD8+ T cells sorted from blood, taken in a trial of the OX40 agonist ivuxolimab. These receptors all come from an adult with an advanced solid tumor such as melanoma, head and neck, liver or kidney cancer.

V and J are TRBV7-8 and TRBJ2-3; 11 nucleotides match TRBD2. Germline V CDR1 and CDR2: SGHVS, FQNEAQ. With V trimmed by 7 bases and J by 3 bases, 9 bases remained unmatched. CDR3 size: 16 residues. CDR3 nucleotides: TGTGCCAGCACCGTTAGCGGGGGGGCTAAGACAGATACGCAGTATTTT. Encoded protein: CASTVSGGAKTDTQYF.

The chain recombines TRBV6-6 with TRBJ1-6; D remains unclear. CDR1 MNHNY and CDR2 SVGAGI come from the germline V gene (reference sequence). The CDR3 length is 14 residues. V dropped 6 bases and J dropped 4 bases, with 10 bases sitting between them. Here the CDR3 reads CASRVSRYNSPLHF. The CDR3 nucleotides are TGTGCCAGCAGGGTTTCAAGATATAATTCACCCCTCCACTTT.

This chain links TRBV30 with TRBJ1-6; weak D call: TRBD1 (5 bases). The CDR3 covers 15 residues. From germline, CDR1 is GTSNPN and CDR2 SVGIG (reference sequence). V was shortened by 2 bases and J by 7 bases, with 15 bases between the two germline ends. CDR3 protein: CAWSPLGTGNSPLHF. The CDR3 region has the DNA TGTGCCTGGAGTCCCTTGGGGACGGGGAATTCACCCCTCCACTTT.

In this sample, this clone turned up a few times. This chain connects TRBV30 to TRBJ1-1; D gene uncertain. CDR3 length: 11 residues. Germline V CDR1 and CDR2: GTSNPN, SVGIG (reference sequence). V was clipped by 3 bases and J by 9 bases, with 11 bases between them. CDR3 in amino acids: CAWRGSKQAFF. The DNA of the CDR3 is TGTGCCTGGAGGGGATCAAAGCAAGCTTTCTTT. Together with reference TRBV30 and TRBJ1-1, the CDR3 gives the full variable domain: SQTIHQWPATLVQPVGSPLSLECTVEGTSNPNLYWYRQAAGRGLQLLFYSVGIGQISSEVPQNLSASRPQDRQFILSSKKLLLSDSGFYLCAWRGSKQAFFGQGTRLTVV.

The CDR3, as DNA: TGTGCCAGCAGCCCCCGCTACAGGGGAAATAATCAGCCCCAGCATTTT. It encodes CASSPRYRGNNQPQHF. The chain is built from TRBV7-6 and TRBJ1-5; 7 bases agree with TRBD1. Germline values: CDR1 SGHVS, CDR2 FNYEAQ. CDR3 size: 16 residues. V was clipped by 5 bases and J by 4 bases; unmatched bases: 11.

V usage is TRBV5-1 and J usage is TRBJ1-5; no clear D gene. V lost 0 bases, J lost 1 base, and 8 bases lay in between. From germline, CDR1 is SGHRS and CDR2 YFSETQ. The CDR3 has 15 residues. This CDR3 reads CASSLDGYSNQPQHF. CDR3 bases: TGCGCCAGCAGCTTGGACGGTTACAGCAATCAGCCCCAGCATTTT.

The chain combines TRBV4-3 with TRBJ1-2; D ambiguous. The CDR3 covers 14 residues. Germline values: CDR1 LGHNA, CDR2 YSLEER. V was shortened by 2 bases and J by 4 bases, with 11 bases between the two germline ends. In DNA form, the CDR3 reads TGCGCCAGCAGCCAAACCACATCCGGCTATGGCTACACCTTC. Its translation: CASSQTTSGYGYTF.

V usage is TRBV14 and J usage is TRBJ1-2; tentatively, D is TRBD1 (5 bases). The CDR3 runs 14 residues. The V gene's germline CDR1 is SGHDN and CDR2 FVKESK. The germline V and J ends were trimmed by 0 bases and 7 bases, with 12 bases remaining between them. The CDR3 loop is CASSQDGRGGGYTF. In DNA form, the CDR3 reads TGTGCCAGCAGCCAAGATGGGAGGGGTGGTGGCTACACCTTC.

The sample holds one count of this clone. V and J are TRBV30 and TRBJ1-5; the D is unclear. Germline-derived CDR1 and CDR2 are GTSNPN and SVGIG (reference sequence). Trimming took 0 bases from V and 0 from J, leaving 9 bases between them. This CDR3 contains 15 residues. In DNA, the CDR3 is TGTGCCTGGAGTGTAGGCAGCTATAGCAATCAGCCCCAGCATTTT. Residues: CAWSVGSYSNQPQHF.

The CDR3 spells CAISELGTSGNTIYF. The CDR3 DNA follows: TGTGCCATCAGTGAGTTAGGGACGAGCGGAAACACCATATATTTT. The V call is TRBV10-3, the J call TRBJ1-3; TRBD1 might be the D (5 bases). The ends were cut back, 1 base at V and 4 bases at J, with 11 bases in the middle. From germline, CDR1 is ENHRY and CDR2 SYGVKD. The CDR3 spans 15 residues.

The V call is TRBV6-5, the J call TRBJ1-1, with D perhaps matching TRBD1 (6 bases). The CDR3 totals 14 residues. Per germline, CDR1 MNHEY and CDR2 SVGAGI. Trimming shortened V by 7 bases and J by 7 bases, and 19 bases separated the two germline ends. CDR3 region: CASNSQGYWIEAFF. In DNA, the CDR3 is TGTGCCAGCAACAGTCAGGGGTACTGGATTGAAGCTTTCTTT.

The rearrangement links TRBV19 to TRBJ1-6; D may be TRBD1 (5 bases). The CDR3 is 17 amino acids. Trimming took off 5 bases at V and 0 bases at J, with 14 bases between the two ends. The germline V gene encodes CDR1 LNHDA and CDR2 SQIVND (reference sequence). DNA for the CDR3: TGTGCCAGTAGTTCGGGACCCAGGAGCTCCTATAATTCACCCCTCCACTTT. This encodes CASSSGPRSSYNSPLHF.

This clone was detected once. The chain couples TRBV5-5 to TRBJ2-1, with 7 bases fitting TRBD1. Germline values: CDR1 SGHKS, CDR2 YYEKEE (reference sequence). The CDR3 has 14 amino acids. Germline trimming cut 2 bases from V and 6 bases from J; bases unmatched to any gene: 5. CDR3: CASSFGGQINEQFF. The CDR3 DNA follows: TGTGCCAGCAGCTTTGGGGGACAGATCAATGAGCAGTTCTTC.

This chain joins TRBV9 and TRBJ1-2; D gene uncertain. Looked up from germline, CDR1 is SGDLS and CDR2 is YYNGEE. This CDR3 contains 14 residues. V was cut by 0 bases and J by 5 bases, with 11 bases left in between. The CDR3 is CASSVGEGRYGYTF. The CDR3 nucleotides read TGTGCCAGCAGCGTAGGAGAAGGGAGATATGGCTACACCTTC.

The chain uses TRBV6-5 and TRBJ2-1; 7 nucleotides align to TRBD2. Germline V lookup: CDR1 MNHEY, CDR2 SVGAGI. This CDR3 is 15 amino acids long. The V segment lost 5 bases and the J segment 7 bases; nucleotides outside the gene matches: 11. The CDR3 nucleotides are TGTGCCAGCAGTCTTACCGGGACTACATTAAATGAGCAGTTCTTC. This codes for CASSLTGTTLNEQFF.